The present TCR beta chain was sequenced within a study of a mutant IDH1 vaccine in newly diagnosed glioma. At the level of the study: Earlier care involved radiotherapy, temozolomide, or both, and the majority received both. The study, taken as a whole, reports: Immune responses induced by the vaccine were seen in approximately 93% of patients, spanning multiple MHC alleles.

The sample's time point: week 11, during vaccination. Each dose of the vaccine consisted of 300 ug of mutant IDH1 20-mer peptide, with topical imiquimod. Using immunoSEQ multiplex PCR, the repertoire was profiled, and TCRdb retains in-frame clones only, with some absent. Of about 120,000 clones in the sample, around three quarters were seen once. About this clone: What it binds is unknown.

Trimming removed 8 bases from V and 0 bases from J, with 8 bases in between. Germline V gene sequence: CDR1 ENHRY, CDR2 SYGVKD. The CDR3 is 12 residues long. Source: PBMCs, taken from a glioma patient whose treatment included an IDH1 peptide vaccine. This TCR was recovered from a man aged 40-55 years with glioma. The chain recombines TRBV10-3 with TRBJ2-7; D gene unclear. This CDR3 is CAISTDSYEQYF. As DNA, the CDR3 is TGTGCCATCTCTACAGACTCCTACGAGCAGTACTTC.